The TCR beta chain described here comes from a study of blood T cell repertoires in COVID-19. Study background: The United States, Italy and Spain were the sources of the acute and convalescent COVID-19 samples. From T cells, B-cell-depleted T cells, or PBMCs came the material, which was cDNA or gDNA.

This clone appeared once. Authors' processing steps: Amplification of reference gene primers provided the estimated nucleated cell counts. Profiling relied on immunoSEQ multiplex PCR, and the TCRdb table lists in-frame clones only, not all of them. V and J calls and clone size are those listed in that table; D and trimming were worked out from the DNA. Of 100,000 to 120,000 clones listed, roughly 79% are singletons. Input material: peripheral blood. The TCR sequence derives from a woman aged 65 to 85 with acute or convalescent COVID-19.

The DNA for the CDR3 is TGTGCCAGCAGTTTACGCGGAAGCCGCACAGATACGCAGTATTTT. Translated: CASSLRGSRTDTQYF. The V call is TRBV28, the J call TRBJ2-3; the D is unclear. Deletions cut 2 bases from V and 1 base from J, with 10 bases between. The length of the CDR3 is 15 residues. Germline V lookup: CDR1 MDHEN, CDR2 SYDVKM.